This T cell receptor beta chain derives from a study of siplizumab effects on memory and regulatory T cells. General study points: Major contributors to the alloresponse seemed to be naive T cells, which also appeared more diverse than memory cells.

Using immunoSEQ multiplex PCR, the repertoire was profiled, and TCRdb retains in-frame clones only, with some absent. The data contain approximately 58,000 clones, about 92% of them seen just once; the ten biggest clones take up about two fifths. This clone is a singleton in its sample. Its antigen is unknown. The CDR3 consists of 15 residues. Germline CDR1 and CDR2: LNHDA and SQIVND (reference sequence). The V and J ends lost 3 bases and 3 bases, in that order; junction bases with no gene match: 5. This clonotype originated in a human donor in good health. The sample taken for sequencing was CD8+ T cells sorted from blood. V is TRBV19 and J is TRBJ2-7; 10 bases align to TRBD2. The CDR3 sequence is CASSILAGELYEQYF. Written as DNA, the CDR3 is TGTGCCAGTAGTATCCTAGCGGGAGAACTCTACGAGCAGTACTTC.